The present entry profiles one T cell receptor (beta chain) with its context. Its antigen remains unidentified. An end of the junction does not agree with germline; a read error may underlie this. The CDR3 covers 11 residues. Germline assignment: CDR1 SGHTA and CDR2 FQGNSA. These data belong to a study of T cells after yellow fever vaccination. TCRdb processed the 5' RACE reads anew with MiXCR; each CDR3 protein has one entry. The table records 310,000 or so distinct CDR3 sequences, 6.8% of them present only once. Study observations and caveats: FACS-sorted repertoires might harbor abundant contaminating clonotypes from the bulk population. Although most clonotypes did not, a small share appeared in both CD4 and CD8 compartments.

The chain combines TRBV7-2 with TRBJ2-5, with unresolved D. The specimen was PBMCs, collected 35 to 50 days after the first yellow fever vaccination. This TCR derives from a man younger than 35 who received the YFV17D yellow fever vaccine. CDR3 amino acids: CASGLMETQYF. In DNA, the CDR3 is TGTGCCAGCGGCTTAATGGAGACCCAGTACTTC. Based on the CDR3 plus reference TRBV7-2 and TRBJ2-5, the full variable domain is GAGVSQSPSNKVTEKGKDVELRCDPISGHTALYWYRQSLGQGLEFLIYFQGNSAPDKSGLPSDRFSAERTGGSVSTLTIQRTQQEDSAVYLCASGLMETQYFGPGTRLLVL.